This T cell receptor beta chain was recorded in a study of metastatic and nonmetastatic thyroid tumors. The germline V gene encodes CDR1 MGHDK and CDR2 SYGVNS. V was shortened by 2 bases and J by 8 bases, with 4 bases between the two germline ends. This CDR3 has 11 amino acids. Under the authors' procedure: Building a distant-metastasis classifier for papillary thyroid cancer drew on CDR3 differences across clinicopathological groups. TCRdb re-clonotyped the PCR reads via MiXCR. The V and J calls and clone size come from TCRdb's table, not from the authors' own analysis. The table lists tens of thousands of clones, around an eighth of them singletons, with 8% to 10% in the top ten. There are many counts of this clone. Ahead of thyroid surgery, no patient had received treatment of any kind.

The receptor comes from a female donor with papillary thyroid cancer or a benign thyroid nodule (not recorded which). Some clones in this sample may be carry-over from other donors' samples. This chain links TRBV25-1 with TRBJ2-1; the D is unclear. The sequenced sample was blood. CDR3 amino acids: CASSEVHEQFF. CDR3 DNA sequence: TGTGCCAGCAGTGAAGTCCATGAGCAGTTCTTC.